These 23 T cell receptor beta chains were all obtained from the same sample, sequenced in a study of shared clonotypes between healthy human individuals. Sequencing was performed with immunoSEQ multiplex PCR; in TCRdb, only in-frame clones are kept and a portion is missing. The sample has some 2 million clones; approximately 94% are singletons. CD8 cells regarded as naive lacked CD45RO, were positively chosen for CCR7, and omitted terminally differentiated effector memory CD45RA+ cells. The specimen sequenced was naive CD8+ T cells sorted from blood. All receptors derive from a man aged 18 to 30 in good health.

This chain uses TRBV28 with TRBJ2-2; no clear D. Germline V lookup: CDR1 MDHEN, CDR2 SYDVKM. V was pared by 6 bases and J by 4 bases, with 12 bases between. The CDR3 contains 14 residues. The CDR3 region is CASSPLEITGELFF. The DNA for the CDR3 is TGTGCCAGCAGCCCACTGGAGATCACCGGGGAGCTGTTTTTT.

The V and J genes are TRBV6-1 and TRBJ2-7, with TRBD2 matching 8 bases. CDR3 size: 17 residues. The V and J ends lost 2 bases and 3 bases, in that order; junction bases with no gene match: 12. Germline-derived CDR1 and CDR2 are MNHNS and SASEGT. CDR3 loop: CASSELVRLAGYYEQYF. The CDR3 DNA follows: TGTGCCAGCAGTGAATTAGTAAGGCTAGCGGGTTACTACGAGCAGTACTTC.

The chain joins TRBV9 to TRBJ2-3; D could derive from TRBD1 or TRBD2 (6 bases each). V lost 4 bases and J lost 4, with 25 bases in between. This CDR3 is built from 18 residues. Germline V gene lookup returns CDR1 SGDLS and CDR2 YYNGEE. CDR3 region: CASSSNPGAGRGADTQYF. The CDR3 nucleotides are TGTGCCAGCAGCTCGAATCCGGGGGCCGGACGGGGTGCAGATACGCAGTATTTT.

This sequence joins TRBV5-6 and TRBJ2-6; TRBD2 might be the D (5 bases). The V gene's germline CDR1 is SGHDT and CDR2 YYEEEE. V was clipped by 4 bases and J by 0 bases, with 14 bases between them. This CDR3 is 17 amino acids long. In DNA, the CDR3 is TGTGCCAGCAGCCATTCGGACTTTATCTCTGGGGCCAACGTCCTGACTTTC. As protein: CASSHSDFISGANVLTF.

The V gene is TRBV7-9, the J gene TRBJ1-1; 7 nucleotides match TRBD1. V gave up 0 bases and J gave up 5 bases; unmatched junction bases: 3. CDR1 and CDR2 from the germline V gene are SEHNR and FQNEAQ (reference sequence). The CDR3 sequence is 14 residues long. The CDR3 DNA reads TGTGCCAGCAGCTTAGCGGAGGGGGCGACTGAAGCTTTCTTT. Protein sequence: CASSLAEGATEAFF.

This clone came up once. The chain joins TRBV4-1 to TRBJ1-2, with D tentatively TRBD1 (6 bases). Germline V gene lookup returns CDR1 MGHRA and CDR2 YSYEKL. The CDR3 totals 15 residues. The V and J ends lost 4 bases and 4 bases respectively, with 16 bases between them. The CDR3 spells CASSRDGGLGYGYTF. The CDR3, as DNA: TGCGCCAGCAGCCGGGACGGGGGGCTCGGCTATGGCTACACCTTC.

The chain's CDR3 is CAWSVGRSNTGELFF. The CDR3 DNA sequence: TGTGCCTGGAGTGTGGGGAGATCGAACACCGGGGAGCTGTTTTTT. This chain connects TRBV30 to TRBJ2-2, with D perhaps TRBD2 (5 bases). V dropped 0 bases and J dropped 0 bases, with 8 bases sitting between them. The germline V gene encodes CDR1 GTSNPN and CDR2 SVGIG (reference sequence). The CDR3 contains 15 residues.

This clone was seen a few times. The sample carries other DNA sequences with the same CDR3. This chain connects TRBV27 to TRBJ1-6; D is possibly TRBD1 (5 bases). The length of the CDR3 is 14 residues. Germline V gene lookup returns CDR1 MNHEY and CDR2 SMNVEV (reference sequence). Deletions cut 3 bases from V and 7 bases from J, with 10 bases between. CDR3 amino acids: CASSLVGTNSPLHF. CDR3 bases: TGTGCCAGCAGTTTGGTAGGGACCAATTCACCCCTCCACTTT.

The chain carries TRBV11-2 and TRBJ1-1; TRBD1 might be the D (6 bases). This CDR3 is built from 17 residues. The ends were cut back, 4 bases at V and 1 base at J, with 19 bases in the middle. Germline V lookup: CDR1 SGHAT, CDR2 FQNNGV. CDR3 nucleotide sequence: TGTGCCAGCAGCTCGTACAACCAGGGGTCGAAGAACACTGAAGCTTTCTTT. Protein sequence: CASSSYNQGSKNTEAFF.

This chain joins TRBV2 and TRBJ1-1; D gene unclear. Germline values: CDR1 SNHLY, CDR2 FYNNEI. The CDR3 is 16 residues long. The V and J ends lost 6 bases and 3 bases respectively, with 20 bases between them. CDR3 sequence reads: CASSPFGVLLDTEAFF. The CDR3, as DNA: TGTGCCAGCAGCCCGTTTGGGGTGTTATTAGACACTGAAGCTTTCTTT. Complete variable domain (other parts from reference TRBV2 and TRBJ1-1): EPEVTQTPSHQVTQMGQEVILRCVPISNHLYFYWYRQILGQKVEFLVSFYNNEISEKSEIFDDQFSVERPDGSNFTLKIRSTKLEDSAMYFCASSPFGVLLDTEAFFGQGTRLTVV.

J is TRBJ2-7 and V is TRBV7-2, with D unresolved. The CDR3 spans 13 residues. Germline CDR1 is SGHTA and CDR2 is FQGNSA. V was cut by 2 bases and J by 3 bases, with 8 bases left in between. The CDR3 sequence is CASSLNAFYEQYF. CDR3 nucleotide sequence: TGTGCCAGCAGCTTAAATGCCTTCTACGAGCAGTACTTC.

V and J are TRBV29-1 and TRBJ2-1, with D hard to call. Germline V gene lookup returns CDR1 SQVTM and CDR2 ANQGSEA. V was shortened by 2 bases and J by 0 bases, with 11 bases between the two germline ends. The CDR3 is 15 amino acids. This CDR3 is CSVEWRDSSYNEQFF. The CDR3 DNA reads as TGCAGCGTTGAATGGCGAGATAGCTCCTACAATGAGCAGTTCTTC.

The chain joins TRBV10-3 to TRBJ2-1; D is possibly TRBD1 (5 bases). CDR3 length: 14 amino acids. Trimming shortened V by 0 bases and J by 8 bases, and 11 bases separated the two germline ends. In germline, CDR1 is ENHRY, CDR2 SYGVKD. The chain's CDR3 is CAISESGLGHEQFF. CDR3 bases: TGTGCCATCAGTGAGTCGGGGCTCGGCCATGAGCAGTTCTTC.

The rearrangement uses TRBV20-1 and TRBJ2-7; D may be TRBD2 (5 bases). The CDR3 covers 11 residues. Per the germline V gene, CDR1 is DFQATT and CDR2 is SNEGSKA (reference sequence). Trimming took 3 bases from V and 7 from J, leaving 10 bases between them. DNA for the CDR3: TGCAGTGCTAGTGACACGGGGGAGCAGTACTTC. Amino acids: CSASDTGEQYF.

The rearrangement uses TRBV6-5 and TRBJ2-7; D is uncertain. V shed 0 bases and J shed 2 bases, with 11 bases lying between them. There are 15 residues in the CDR3. The germline gives CDR1 MNHEY, CDR2 SVGAGI. CDR3 amino acids: CASSYSGEIPYEQYF. CDR3 bases: TGTGCCAGCAGTTACTCCGGAGAAATCCCCTACGAGCAGTACTTC.

The chain combines TRBV19 with TRBJ2-3, with 10 bases matching TRBD2. The CDR3 is made up of 16 amino acids. The germline V gene has CDR1 LNHDA and CDR2 SQIVND (reference sequence). After removal of 7 bases from V and 2 bases from J, the junction contained 9 bases not matched to a gene. The CDR3 bases are TGTGCCAGTAACGCAGGGACTAGCGTTTACACAGATACGCAGTATTTT. As protein: CASNAGTSVYTDTQYF.

The rearrangement links TRBV7-6 to TRBJ1-1; possible D gene TRBD1, 6 bases. The V end lost 0 bases, the J end lost 1 base, and 15 bases lay between the germline ends. In germline, CDR1 is SGHVS, CDR2 FNYEAQ. The CDR3 length is 17 residues. In DNA form, the CDR3 reads TGTGCCAGCAGCTTAGCTTGGGGGGGACATACGAACACTGAAGCTTTCTTT. It specifies CASSLAWGGHTNTEAFF.

This chain links TRBV4-2 with TRBJ2-1, with 12 bases aligning to TRBD2. Germline values: CDR1 LGHNA, CDR2 YNFKEQ. CDR3 size: 19 residues. V was clipped by 0 bases and J by 9 bases; unmatched bases: 15. CDR3 protein: CASSQELAGGLNIRVEQFF. The DNA for the CDR3 is TGTGCCAGCAGCCAAGAGCTAGCGGGGGGGCTAAACATACGTGTTGAGCAGTTCTTC.

The chain joins TRBV9 to TRBJ1-1; the D gene is possibly TRBD1 (5 bases). V lost 0 bases and J lost 4, with 10 bases in between. Germline V CDR1 and CDR2: SGDLS, YYNGEE. The CDR3 loop spans 14 amino acids. CDR3 coding DNA: TGTGCCAGCAGCGTAGTGTGGGGGTCCACTGAAGCTTTCTTT. The encoded protein is CASSVVWGSTEAFF.

The chain has TRBV27 and TRBJ2-2; 13 nucleotides match TRBD2. Germline V gene data show CDR1 as MNHEY and CDR2 as SMNVEV (reference sequence). The V and J ends lost 9 bases and 9 bases, in that order; junction bases with no gene match: 13. The CDR3 sequence is 16 residues long. The CDR3 reads CASYSTSGGALRELFF. The CDR3 DNA reads TGTGCCAGTTACTCCACTAGCGGGGGGGCCCTAAGGGAGCTGTTTTTT.

Turning to this clone: Other nucleotide sequences from this sample produce the same CDR3. The rearrangement uses TRBV9 and TRBJ1-4; no definite D call. With 2 bases removed from V and 0 bases from J, the gap between germline ends came to 8 bases. In germline, CDR1 is SGDLS, CDR2 YYNGEE. This CDR3 has 15 amino acids. CDR3 in DNA: TGTGCCAGCAGCGTCTATGGGTCAACTAATGAAAAACTGTTTTTT. Encoded protein: CASSVYGSTNEKLFF.

The chain employs TRBV2 and TRBJ1-2; tentatively, D is TRBD1 (5 bases). Trimming pared 1 base from V and 2 bases from J, leaving 14 bases between. This CDR3 is built from 16 residues. CDR1 is SNHLY and CDR2 is FYNNEI in the germline V gene. The CDR3 loop is CASSEGPGTGNYGYTF. For the CDR3, the DNA is TGTGCCAGCAGTGAAGGTCCCGGGACGGGGAACTATGGCTACACCTTC.

This clone was observed a few times. The chain recombines TRBV28 with TRBJ1-5; a weak D match, TRBD1 (5 bases). This CDR3 region has 14 residues. The germline V and J ends were trimmed by 7 bases and 6 bases, with 16 bases remaining between them. Germline CDR1 is MDHEN and CDR2 is SYDVKM. The CDR3, as DNA: TGTGCCAGCACTACGGGACGCCCAAGTCAGCCCCAGCATTTT. As protein: CASTTGRPSQPQHF.